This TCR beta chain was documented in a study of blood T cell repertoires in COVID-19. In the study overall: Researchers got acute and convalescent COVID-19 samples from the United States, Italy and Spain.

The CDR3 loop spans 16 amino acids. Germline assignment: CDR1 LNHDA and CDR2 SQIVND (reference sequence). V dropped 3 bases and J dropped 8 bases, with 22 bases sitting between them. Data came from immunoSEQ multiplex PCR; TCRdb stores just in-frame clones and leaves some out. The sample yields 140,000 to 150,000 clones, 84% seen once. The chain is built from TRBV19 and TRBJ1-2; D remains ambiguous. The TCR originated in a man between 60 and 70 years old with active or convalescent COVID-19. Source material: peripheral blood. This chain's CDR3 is CASSMRRGEGGQGYTF. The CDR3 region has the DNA TGTGCCAGTAGTATGCGGCGAGGAGAGGGCGGGCAGGGCTACACCTTC.